This passage covers 20 T cell receptor beta chains from one sample sequenced in a study of blood T cell repertoires in COVID-19. Repertoires were generated with immunoSEQ multiplex PCR, while TCRdb's copy carries only in-frame clones and drops some. The data show 150,000 to 180,000 clones, with around 83% seen just once and over 10% held by the top ten. The source material was peripheral blood. These receptors all stem from a woman aged 55-75 years with COVID-19, enrolled during active disease.

The chain couples TRBV5-1 to TRBJ1-3; no clear D gene. CDR3 length equals 16 residues. Per the germline V gene, CDR1 is SGHRS and CDR2 is YFSETQ. Trimming shortened V by 3 bases and J by 1 base, and 14 bases separated the two germline ends. DNA of the CDR3: TGCGCCAGCAGCTCCGTTCCATCAGGTTCTGGAAACACCATATATTTT. Protein product: CASSSVPSGSGNTIYF. Variable domain in full (rest from reference TRBV5-1 and TRBJ1-3): KAGVTQTPRYLIKTRGQQVTLSCSPISGHRSVSWYQQTPGQGLQFLFEYFSETQRNKGNFPGRFSGRQFSNSRSEMNVSTLELGDSALYLCASSSVPSGSGNTIYFGEGSWLTVV.

This sequence joins TRBV18 and TRBJ1-2; D possibly corresponds to TRBD1 (5 bases). V was cut by 3 bases and J by 4 bases, with 12 bases left in between. The CDR3 consists of 14 residues. Germline V gene lookup returns CDR1 KGHSH and CDR2 LQKENI. CDR3 region: CASSPDSGGYGYTF. The DNA of the CDR3 is TGTGCCAGCTCACCTGATTCGGGGGGCTATGGCTACACCTTC.

The rearrangement joins TRBV24-1 to TRBJ2-2; 12 positions match TRBD2. The CDR3 totals 17 residues. Germline assignment: CDR1 KGHDR and CDR2 SFDVKD. With V trimmed by 3 bases and J by 4 bases, 5 bases remained unmatched. CDR3 sequence reads: CATSDRTSGMGTGELFF. CDR3 coding DNA: TGTGCCACCAGTGATAGGACTAGCGGGATGGGCACCGGGGAGCTGTTTTTT.

This chain links TRBV5-6 with TRBJ1-5, with 9 bases fitting TRBD1. The CDR3 totals 15 residues. Germline CDR1 and CDR2: SGHDT and YYEEEE. Trimming at V came to 5 bases and at J to 2 bases, leaving 5 bases not matched to a gene. This CDR3 is CASRPWDRGNQPQHF. The CDR3, as DNA: TGTGCCAGCAGACCTTGGGACAGGGGCAATCAGCCCCAGCATTTT.

V usage is TRBV6-5 and J usage is TRBJ2-1; TRBD1 agrees at 8 bases. The CDR3 is 11 residues long. With 8 bases clipped from V and 7 bases from J, the junction kept 1 base outside the gene matches. CDR1 and CDR2 from the germline V gene are MNHEY and SVGAGI. CDR3: CASGQGNEQFF. The CDR3 DNA sequence: TGTGCCAGCGGACAGGGAAATGAGCAGTTCTTC.

The chain combines TRBV7-6 with TRBJ2-4; 8 bases are a match to TRBD2. This CDR3 contains 18 residues. Trimming cost V 3 bases and J 6 bases; bases outside gene matches: 16. Germline assignment: CDR1 SGHVS and CDR2 FNYEAQ. CDR3 residues: CASSFQPKGTRGVNIQYF. CDR3 nucleotides: TGTGCCAGCAGCTTTCAACCCAAGGGGACTAGAGGGGTAAACATTCAGTACTTC.

The rearrangement uses TRBV9 and TRBJ1-5, with D possibly being TRBD1 (5 bases). The ends were cut back, 4 bases at V and 2 bases at J, with 10 bases in the middle. Germline lookup yields CDR1 SGDLS and CDR2 YYNGEE. The CDR3 is made up of 14 amino acids. CDR3 in DNA: TGTGCCAGCAGCCCGGACATCGGCAATCAGCCCCAGCATTTT. Encoded protein: CASSPDIGNQPQHF.

The V call is TRBV7-9, the J call TRBJ2-2; possible D gene TRBD2, 5 bases. This CDR3 contains 18 residues. The germline CDR1 and CDR2 sequences are SEHNR and FQNEAQ (reference sequence). Trimming stripped 3 bases from V and 3 bases from J, with 20 bases between. The CDR3 DNA is TGTGCCAGCAGCTTTTTTCCAATTACCGGGGATGACACCGGGGAGCTGTTTTTT. Translating it yields CASSFFPITGDDTGELFF.

Worth noting for this clone: Other DNA sequences in the same sample also yield this CDR3. This chain joins TRBV7-2 and TRBJ1-2, with 8 bases fitting TRBD1. The CDR3 is 15 residues long. Per the germline V gene, CDR1 is SGHTA and CDR2 is FQGNSA. V lost 3 bases and J lost 4; bases outside the gene matches: 7. Here the CDR3 DNA reads TGTGCCAGCAGCTTGGGGGCAGGGGGCCTCTATGGCTACACCTTC. Its translation is CASSLGAGGLYGYTF.

This chain connects TRBV19 to TRBJ1-2; 7 bases match TRBD1. CDR1 is LNHDA, CDR2 SQIVND, per germline (reference sequence). The CDR3 runs to 14 residues. J was trimmed by 2 bases and V by 6 bases; bases with no gene match: 6. CDR3 protein: CASRYQGENYGYTF. The CDR3 DNA follows: TGTGCCAGTAGATACCAGGGGGAGAACTATGGCTACACCTTC.

This chain connects TRBV15 to TRBJ1-2; 10 nucleotides align to TRBD1. The ends lost 2 bases at V and 8 bases at J; junction bases unmatched: 8. Per germline, CDR1 LNHNV and CDR2 YYDKDF (reference sequence). The CDR3 has 15 amino acids. CDR3 bases: TGTGCCACCAGCAGACCCGGGACAGGGGTGGGGGGCTACACCTTC. As protein: CATSRPGTGVGGYTF. Full variable domain (rest looked up from reference TRBV15 and TRBJ1-2): DAMVIQNPRYQVTQFGKPVTLSCSQTLNHNVMYWYQQKSSQAPKLLFHYYDKDFNNEADTPDNFQSRRPNTSFCFLDIRSPGLGDTAMYLCATSRPGTGVGGYTFGSGTRLTVV.

Note on this clone: One junction end does not reproduce the germline sequence, and a read error may be involved. The rearrangement joins TRBV3-1 (or the pseudogene TRBV3-2) to TRBJ1-2, with D perhaps TRBD1 (5 bases). Looked up from germline, CDR1 is LGHDT and CDR2 is YNNKEL (reference sequence). The length of the CDR3 is 12 residues. The CDR3 nucleotides read TGTGCCAGCAGCCGGGGGACTCTTGACTCCGCCTTC. Protein: CASSRGTLDSAF.

V usage is TRBV24-1 and J usage is TRBJ2-2, with TRBD1 as a possible D gene (6 bases). The CDR3 sequence is 17 residues long. V was cut by 0 bases and J by 6 bases, with 16 bases left in between. CDR1 is KGHDR and CDR2 is SFDVKD in the germline V gene. The CDR3 bases are TGTGCCACCAGTGATTTGTCTAGGCAGGGGAGATCCGGGGAGCTGTTTTTT. Translating gives CATSDLSRQGRSGELFF.

This clone was detected only a few times. This chain connects TRBV18 to TRBJ2-7, with a tentative D call TRBD1 (6 bases). V lost 0 bases, J lost 1 base, and 10 bases lay in between. The CDR3 loop spans 15 amino acids. In germline, CDR1 is KGHSH, CDR2 LQKENI. The CDR3 DNA reads TGTGCCAGCTCACCACCGGGGGCACTATCCTACGAGCAGTACTTC. It encodes CASSPPGALSYEQYF.

As DNA, the CDR3 is TGTGCCAGCAGTTTACAGGGGCTTCGGAACACTGAAGCTTTCTTT. It yields the protein CASSLQGLRNTEAFF. The rearrangement uses TRBV27 and TRBJ1-1, with TRBD1 as a possible D gene (6 bases). The V end was cut by 2 bases, the J end by 1 base, with 11 bases between. The CDR3 spans 15 residues. CDR1 is MNHEY, CDR2 SMNVEV, per germline (reference sequence).

This sequence joins TRBV7-8 and TRBJ2-5; D unclear. The V gene lost 4 bases and the J gene lost 5 bases, with 8 bases spanning the gap. The CDR3 contains 12 residues. In germline, CDR1 is SGHVS, CDR2 FQNEAQ. CDR3 bases: TGTGCCAGCAGCTCTACCGTGGAGACCCAGTACTTC. This codes for CASSSTVETQYF. Filled out from reference TRBV7-8 and TRBJ2-5, the complete variable domain reads GAGVSQSPRYKVAKRGQDVALRCDPISGHVSLFWYQQALGQGPEFLTYFQNEAQLDKSGLPSDRFFAERPEGSVSTLKIQRTQQEDSAVYLCASSSTVETQYFGPGTRLLVL.

This chain connects TRBV6-5 to TRBJ1-2, with D unresolved. The CDR3 runs to 14 residues. Germline V gene data show CDR1 as MNHEY and CDR2 as SVGAGI. Trimming stripped 7 bases from V and 0 bases from J, with 12 bases between. The CDR3 sequence is CASTQRRANYGYTF. CDR3 nucleotides: TGTGCCAGCACCCAGAGGAGAGCTAACTATGGCTACACCTTC.

Only a few counts were recorded for this clone. The chain is built from TRBV2 and TRBJ2-3; TRBD2 matches at 12 bases. This CDR3 is built from 16 residues. Germline loops: CDR1 SNHLY, CDR2 FYNNEI. V gave up 7 bases and J gave up 5 bases; unmatched junction bases: 10. CDR3 residues: CASTLSSGRALDTQYF. DNA for the CDR3: TGTGCCAGCACTCTTTCTAGCGGGAGGGCTTTAGATACGCAGTATTTT.

This chain uses TRBV5-1 with TRBJ2-4; TRBD2 matches at 10 bases. V lost 0 bases and J lost 9; bases outside the gene matches: 9. The CDR3 totals 16 residues. Germline V lookup: CDR1 SGHRS, CDR2 YFSETQ. For the CDR3, the DNA is TGCGCCAGCAGCTTGGCGTCTAGCGGGAGTTCCCCCATTCAGTACTTC. This encodes CASSLASSGSSPIQYF.

This chain links TRBV5-1 with TRBJ2-5; 9 bases are a match to TRBD2. With 8 bases clipped from V and 2 bases from J, the junction kept 7 bases outside the gene matches. This CDR3 spans 14 amino acids. The V gene's germline CDR1 is SGHRS and CDR2 YFSETQ. In DNA form, the CDR3 reads TGCGCCAGTACCAGCCTAGCGGGGCAAGAGACCCAGTACTTC. This sequence encodes CASTSLAGQETQYF. Looking up the rest from reference TRBV5-1 and TRBJ2-5 gives the full variable domain: KAGVTQTPRYLIKTRGQQVTLSCSPISGHRSVSWYQQTPGQGLQFLFEYFSETQRNKGNFPGRFSGRQFSNSRSEMNVSTLELGDSALYLCASTSLAGQETQYFGPGTRLLVL.